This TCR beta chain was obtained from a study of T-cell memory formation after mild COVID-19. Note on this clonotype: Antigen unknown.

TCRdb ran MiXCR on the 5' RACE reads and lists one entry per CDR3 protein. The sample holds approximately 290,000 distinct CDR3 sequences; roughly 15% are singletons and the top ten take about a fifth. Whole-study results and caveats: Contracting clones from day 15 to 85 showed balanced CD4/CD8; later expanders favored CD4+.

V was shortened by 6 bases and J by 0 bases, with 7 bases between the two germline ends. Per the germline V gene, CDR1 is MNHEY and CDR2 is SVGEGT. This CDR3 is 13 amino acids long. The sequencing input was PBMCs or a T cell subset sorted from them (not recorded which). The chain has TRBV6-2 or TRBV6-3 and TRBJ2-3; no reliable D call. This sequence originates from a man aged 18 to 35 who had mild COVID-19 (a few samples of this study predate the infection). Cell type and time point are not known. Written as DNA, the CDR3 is TGTGCCAGCAGGACCTATAGCACAGATACGCAGTATTTT. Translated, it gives CASRTYSTDTQYF.